Here is one TCR beta chain with its context. These data come from a study of blood T cell repertoires in COVID-19. About the study: Some COVID-19 samples were acute and others convalescent; all came from the United States, Italy and Spain.

V lost 6 bases to trimming and J lost 4 bases; unmatched junction nucleotides: 5. The CDR3 sequence is 13 residues long. Germline V gives CDR1 GTSNPN, CDR2 SVGIG (reference sequence). Study processing details: Estimation of nucleated cell counts relied on the amplification of reference gene primers. Assay: immunoSEQ multiplex PCR; the TCRdb copy retains only in-frame clones and omits some. From that table come the V and J calls and clone size; the DNA was used to work out D and trimming. The sample lists over 200,000 clones; 82% were seen once. The chain employs TRBV30 and TRBJ1-4, with 7 bases identical to TRBD1. The source of this sequence is a woman aged 40-49 years with acute or convalescent COVID-19. Sequencing used peripheral blood. The CDR3 protein is CACHRGFNEKLFF. Written as DNA, the CDR3 is TGTGCCTGCCACAGGGGTTTTAATGAAAAACTGTTTTTT. Full variable domain (remainder filled in from reference TRBV30 and TRBJ1-4): SQTIHQWPATLVQPVGSPLSLECTVEGTSNPNLYWYRQAAGRGLQLLFYSVGIGQISSEVPQNLSASRPQDRQFILSSKKLLLSDSGFYLCACHRGFNEKLFFGSGTQLSVL.